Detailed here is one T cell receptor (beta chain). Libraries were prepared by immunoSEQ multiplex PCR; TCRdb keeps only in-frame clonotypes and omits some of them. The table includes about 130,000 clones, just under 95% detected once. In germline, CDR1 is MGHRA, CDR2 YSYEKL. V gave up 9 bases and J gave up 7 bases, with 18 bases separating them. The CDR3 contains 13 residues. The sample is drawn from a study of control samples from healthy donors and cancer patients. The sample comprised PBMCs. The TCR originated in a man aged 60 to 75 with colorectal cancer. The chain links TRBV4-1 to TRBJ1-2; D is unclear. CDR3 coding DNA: TGCGCCAGTAAAAATGTGCGATGGGGTGGCTACACCTTC. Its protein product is CASKNVRWGGYTF.